The text below deals with one TCR beta chain. The CDR3 spans 13 residues. Germline values: CDR1 MNHEY, CDR2 SVGEGT. The V end lost 2 bases, the J end lost 5 bases, and 9 bases lay between the germline ends. These data are taken from a study of blood T cell repertoires in COVID-19. Whole-study context: Some COVID-19 samples were acute and others convalescent; all came from the United States, Italy and Spain. PBMCs, B-cell-depleted T cells, or T cells were the source of the cDNA or gDNA that made up the material.

Original data processing: By means of reference gene primer amplification, nucleated cell counts were estimated. The method was immunoSEQ multiplex PCR; TCRdb's version includes in-frame clones alone and lacks a portion of them. V and J calls and clone size are those listed in that table; D and trimming were worked out from the DNA. The sample contains 100,000 or so clones, less than 90% of which appear only once. The V and J genes are TRBV6-2 or TRBV6-3 and TRBJ1-1, with a tentative D call TRBD1 (6 bases). Sequenced: peripheral blood. The clonotype was recovered from a man aged 65 to 79 with active or convalescent COVID-19. The CDR3: CASSYIGGTEAFF. CDR3 DNA: TGTGCCAGCAGTTACATAGGGGGAACTGAAGCTTTCTTT.